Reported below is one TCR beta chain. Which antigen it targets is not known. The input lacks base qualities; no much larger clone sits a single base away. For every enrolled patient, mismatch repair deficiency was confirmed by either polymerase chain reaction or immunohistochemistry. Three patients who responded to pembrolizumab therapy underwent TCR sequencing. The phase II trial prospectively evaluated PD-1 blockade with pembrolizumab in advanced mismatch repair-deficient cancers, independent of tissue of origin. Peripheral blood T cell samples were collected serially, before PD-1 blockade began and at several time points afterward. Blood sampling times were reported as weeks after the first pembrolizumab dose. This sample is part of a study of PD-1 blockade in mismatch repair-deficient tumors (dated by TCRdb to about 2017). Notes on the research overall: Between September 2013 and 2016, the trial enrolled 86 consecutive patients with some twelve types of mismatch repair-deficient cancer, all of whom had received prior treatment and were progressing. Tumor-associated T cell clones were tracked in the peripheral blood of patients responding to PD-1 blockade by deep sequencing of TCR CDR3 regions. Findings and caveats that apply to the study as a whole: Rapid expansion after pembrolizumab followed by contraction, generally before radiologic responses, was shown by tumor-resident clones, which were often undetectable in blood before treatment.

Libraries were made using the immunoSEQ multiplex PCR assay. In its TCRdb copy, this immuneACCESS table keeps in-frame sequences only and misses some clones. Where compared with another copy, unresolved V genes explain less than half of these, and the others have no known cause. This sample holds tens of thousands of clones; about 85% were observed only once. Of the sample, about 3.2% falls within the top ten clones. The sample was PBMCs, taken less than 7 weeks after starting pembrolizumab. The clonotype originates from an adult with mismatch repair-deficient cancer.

In nucleotides, the sequence is TGTGCCAGCAGCCCTAATAGGGCCGGGGGGCAAGAGACCCAGTACTTC. It codes for CASSPNRAGGQETQYF. This chain joins TRBV7-9 to TRBJ2-5; 7 bases in the middle match TRBD2. Counted from cysteine to phenylalanine, this CDR3 has 16 amino acids. Of all the DNA, just the CDR3 is kept, 48 bases in frame from base 1. The CDR1 and CDR2 encoded by the germline V gene (reference sequence) are SEHNR and FQNEAQ. Clipping removes 5 bases from V and 2 bases from J, with 11 as the unmatched junction base count.